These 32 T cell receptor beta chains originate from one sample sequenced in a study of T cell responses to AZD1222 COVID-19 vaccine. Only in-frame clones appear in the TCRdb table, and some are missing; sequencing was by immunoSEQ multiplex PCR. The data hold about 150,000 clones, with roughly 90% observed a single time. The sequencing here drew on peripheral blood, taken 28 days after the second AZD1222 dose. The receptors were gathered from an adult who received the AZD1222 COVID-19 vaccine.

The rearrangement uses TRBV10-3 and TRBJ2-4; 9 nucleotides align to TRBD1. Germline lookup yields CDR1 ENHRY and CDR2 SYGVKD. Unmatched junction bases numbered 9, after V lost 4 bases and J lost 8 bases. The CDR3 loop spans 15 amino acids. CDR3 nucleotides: TGTGCCATCAGTGGCCTAGGGACAGGGCGAGACATTCAGTACTTC. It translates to CAISGLGTGRDIQYF.

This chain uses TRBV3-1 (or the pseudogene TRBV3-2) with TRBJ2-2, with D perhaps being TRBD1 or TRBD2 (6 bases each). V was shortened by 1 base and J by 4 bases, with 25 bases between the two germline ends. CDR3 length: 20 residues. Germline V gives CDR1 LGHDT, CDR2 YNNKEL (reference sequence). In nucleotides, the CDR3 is TGTGCCAGCAGCCAAGGGTTATTCTGGGGGCTAGCGACTTCCACCGGGGAGCTGTTTTTT. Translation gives CASSQGLFWGLATSTGELFF.

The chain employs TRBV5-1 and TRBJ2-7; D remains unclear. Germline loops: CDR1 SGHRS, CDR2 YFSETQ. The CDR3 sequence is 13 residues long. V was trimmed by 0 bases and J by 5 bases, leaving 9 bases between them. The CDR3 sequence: CASSLAGIHEQYF. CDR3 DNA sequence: TGCGCCAGCAGCTTGGCGGGCATCCACGAGCAGTACTTC.

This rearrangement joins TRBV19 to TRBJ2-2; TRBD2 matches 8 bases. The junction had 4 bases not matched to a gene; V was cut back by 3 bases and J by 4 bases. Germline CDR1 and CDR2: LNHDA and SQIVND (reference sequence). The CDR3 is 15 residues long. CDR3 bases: TGTGCCAGTAGTATTTCCACTAGCGGCACCGGGGAGCTGTTTTTT. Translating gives CASSISTSGTGELFF.

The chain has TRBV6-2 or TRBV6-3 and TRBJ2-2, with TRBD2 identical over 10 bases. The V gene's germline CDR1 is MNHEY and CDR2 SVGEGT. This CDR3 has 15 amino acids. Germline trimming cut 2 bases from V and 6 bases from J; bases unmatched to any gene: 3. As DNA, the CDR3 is TGTGCCAGCAGTTACGTAAGCGGGAGGGCCGGGGAGCTGTTTTTT. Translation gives CASSYVSGRAGELFF.

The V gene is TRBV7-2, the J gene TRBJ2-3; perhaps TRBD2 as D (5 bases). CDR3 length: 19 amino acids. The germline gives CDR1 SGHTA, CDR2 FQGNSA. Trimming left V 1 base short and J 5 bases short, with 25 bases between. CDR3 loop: CASSLGGRTLRGWKDTQYF. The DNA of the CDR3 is TGTGCCAGCAGCTTAGGAGGGCGGACTCTCAGAGGTTGGAAAGATACGCAGTATTTT.

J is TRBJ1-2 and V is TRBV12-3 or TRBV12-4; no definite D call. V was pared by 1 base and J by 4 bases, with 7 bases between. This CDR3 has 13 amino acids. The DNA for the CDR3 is TGTGCCAGCAGTTTAGAGGCCGGCTATGGCTACACCTTC. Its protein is CASSLEAGYGYTF.

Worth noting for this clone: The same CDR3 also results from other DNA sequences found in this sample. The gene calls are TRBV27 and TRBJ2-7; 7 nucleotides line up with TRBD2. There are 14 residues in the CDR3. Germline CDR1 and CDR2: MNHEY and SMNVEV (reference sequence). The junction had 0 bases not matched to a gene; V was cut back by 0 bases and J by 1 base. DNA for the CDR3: TGTGCCAGCAGTTTATCGCGGGGGTCCTACGAGCAGTACTTC. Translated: CASSLSRGSYEQYF.

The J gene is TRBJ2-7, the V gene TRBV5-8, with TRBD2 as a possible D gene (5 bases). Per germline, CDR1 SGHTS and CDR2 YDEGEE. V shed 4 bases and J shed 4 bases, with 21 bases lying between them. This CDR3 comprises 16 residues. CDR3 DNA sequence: TGTGCCAGCAGCCCCACGGACTTGATGGGTTCTTACGAGCAGTACTTC. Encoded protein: CASSPTDLMGSYEQYF.

The DNA of the CDR3 is TGTGCCAGCAGCTTAGGCCAAATGAACACTGAAGCTTTCTTT. It yields the protein CASSLGQMNTEAFF. V and J are TRBV7-3 and TRBJ1-1; no firm D call. V lost 2 bases to trimming and J lost 0 bases, with 7 bases between them. The germline V gene encodes CDR1 SGHTA and CDR2 FQGTGA. CDR3 length: 14 residues.

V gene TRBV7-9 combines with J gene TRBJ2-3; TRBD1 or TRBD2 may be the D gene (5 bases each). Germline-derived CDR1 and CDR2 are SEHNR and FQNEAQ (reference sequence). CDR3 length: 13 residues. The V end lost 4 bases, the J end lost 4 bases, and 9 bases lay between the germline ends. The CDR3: CASSSRGPDTQYF. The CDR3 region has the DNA TGTGCCAGCAGCTCGAGGGGACCAGATACGCAGTATTTT.

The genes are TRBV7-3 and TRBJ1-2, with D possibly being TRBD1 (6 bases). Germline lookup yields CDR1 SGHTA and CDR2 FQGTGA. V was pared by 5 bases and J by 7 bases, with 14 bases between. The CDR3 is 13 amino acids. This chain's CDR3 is CASSPQGLAGYTF. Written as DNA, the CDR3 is TGTGCCAGCAGCCCACAGGGTCTAGCTGGCTACACCTTC.

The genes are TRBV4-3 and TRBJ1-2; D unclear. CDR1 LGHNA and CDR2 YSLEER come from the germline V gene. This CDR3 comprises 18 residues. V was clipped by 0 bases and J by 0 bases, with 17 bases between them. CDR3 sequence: CASSQEILQAPTNYGYTF. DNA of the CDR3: TGCGCCAGCAGCCAAGAGATCCTTCAGGCCCCCACTAACTATGGCTACACCTTC.

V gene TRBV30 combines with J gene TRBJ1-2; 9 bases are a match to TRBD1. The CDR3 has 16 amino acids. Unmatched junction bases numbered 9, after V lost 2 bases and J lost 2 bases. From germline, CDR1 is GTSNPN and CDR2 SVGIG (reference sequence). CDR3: CAWSRQGGGLNYGYTF. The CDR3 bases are TGTGCCTGGAGTAGACAGGGGGGCGGATTAAACTATGGCTACACCTTC.

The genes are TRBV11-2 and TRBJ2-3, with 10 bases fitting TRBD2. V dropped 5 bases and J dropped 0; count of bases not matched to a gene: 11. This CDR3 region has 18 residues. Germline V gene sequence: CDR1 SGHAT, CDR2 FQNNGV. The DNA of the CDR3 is TGTGCCAGCAGCAAAGGACTAGCGGAGTTTCAAAGCACAGATACGCAGTATTTT. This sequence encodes CASSKGLAEFQSTDTQYF.

The CDR3 loop is CASSGEATNEKLFF. The CDR3 DNA reads as TGTGCCAGCAGCGGAGAAGCAACTAATGAAAAACTGTTTTTT. The genes are TRBV11-2 and TRBJ1-4; D gene ambiguous. With 5 bases removed from V and 0 bases from J, the gap between germline ends came to 7 bases. There are 14 residues in the CDR3. Per germline, CDR1 SGHAT and CDR2 FQNNGV.

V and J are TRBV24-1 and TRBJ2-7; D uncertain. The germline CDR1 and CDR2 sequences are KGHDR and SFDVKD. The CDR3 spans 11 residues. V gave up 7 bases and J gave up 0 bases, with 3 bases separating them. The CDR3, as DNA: TGTGCCACCAGGGGCTCCTACGAGCAGTACTTC. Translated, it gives CATRGSYEQYF.

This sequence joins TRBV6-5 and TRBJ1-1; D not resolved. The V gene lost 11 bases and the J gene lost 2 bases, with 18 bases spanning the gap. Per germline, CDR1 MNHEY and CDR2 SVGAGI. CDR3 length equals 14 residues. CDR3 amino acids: CASRFRGINTEAFF. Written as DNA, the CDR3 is TGTGCCTCCCGATTCCGAGGGATCAACACTGAAGCTTTCTTT.

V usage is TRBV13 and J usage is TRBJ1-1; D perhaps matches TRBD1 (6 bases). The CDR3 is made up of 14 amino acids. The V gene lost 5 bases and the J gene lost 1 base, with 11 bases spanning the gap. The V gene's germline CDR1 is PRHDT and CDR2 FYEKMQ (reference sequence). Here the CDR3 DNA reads TGTGCCAGCAGCCCACAACAGGGGAACACTGAAGCTTTCTTT. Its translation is CASSPQQGNTEAFF. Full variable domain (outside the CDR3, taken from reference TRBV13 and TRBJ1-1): AAGVIQSPRHLIKEKRETATLKCYPIPRHDTVYWYQQGPGQDPQFLISFYEKMQSDKGSIPDRFSAQQFSDYHSELNMSSLELGDSALYFCASSPQQGNTEAFFGQGTRLTVV.

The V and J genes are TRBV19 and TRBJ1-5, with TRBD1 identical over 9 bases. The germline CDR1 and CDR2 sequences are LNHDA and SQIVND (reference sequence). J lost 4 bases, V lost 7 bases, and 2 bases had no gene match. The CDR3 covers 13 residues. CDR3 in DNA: TGTGCCAGTACCGACAGGGGGAATCAGCCCCAGCATTTT. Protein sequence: CASTDRGNQPQHF.

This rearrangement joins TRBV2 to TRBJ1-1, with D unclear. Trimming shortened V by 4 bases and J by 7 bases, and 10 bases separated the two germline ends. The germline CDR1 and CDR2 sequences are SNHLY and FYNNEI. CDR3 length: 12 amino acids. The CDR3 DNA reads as TGTGCCAGCAGTGTCCTGACATTTGAAGCTTTCTTT. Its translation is CASSVLTFEAFF. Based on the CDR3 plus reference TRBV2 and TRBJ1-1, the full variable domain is EPEVTQTPSHQVTQMGQEVILRCVPISNHLYFYWYRQILGQKVEFLVSFYNNEISEKSEIFDDQFSVERPDGSNFTLKIRSTKLEDSAMYFCASSVLTFEAFFGQGTRLTVV.

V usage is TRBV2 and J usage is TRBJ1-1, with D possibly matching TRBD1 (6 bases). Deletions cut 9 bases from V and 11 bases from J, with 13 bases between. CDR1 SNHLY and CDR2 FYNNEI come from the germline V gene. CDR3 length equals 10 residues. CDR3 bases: TGTGCCAGTAGGGACACCAGCGCTTTCTTT. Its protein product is CASRDTSAFF.

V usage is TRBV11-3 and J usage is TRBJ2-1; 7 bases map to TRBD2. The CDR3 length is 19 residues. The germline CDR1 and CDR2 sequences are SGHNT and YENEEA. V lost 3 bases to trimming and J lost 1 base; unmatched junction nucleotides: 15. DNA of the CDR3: TGTGCCAGCAGCTTGCTGGAGAGGTGGGAGGGCCCATCCTACAATGAGCAGTTCTTC. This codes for CASSLLERWEGPSYNEQFF.

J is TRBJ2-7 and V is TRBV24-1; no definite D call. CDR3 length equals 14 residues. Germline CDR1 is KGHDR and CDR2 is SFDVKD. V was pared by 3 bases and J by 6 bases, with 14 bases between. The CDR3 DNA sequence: TGTGCCACCAGTGATCAATCCCTTCCCTCCGAGCAGTACTTC. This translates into CATSDQSLPSEQYF.

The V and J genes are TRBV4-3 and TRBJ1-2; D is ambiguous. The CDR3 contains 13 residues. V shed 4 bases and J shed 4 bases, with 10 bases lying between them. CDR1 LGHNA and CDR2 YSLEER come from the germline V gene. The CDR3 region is CASSPAESYGYTF. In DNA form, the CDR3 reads TGCGCCAGCAGCCCTGCCGAGAGCTATGGCTACACCTTC.

CDR3 amino acids: CAWTRDLQEQTQYF. The CDR3 DNA sequence: TGTGCCTGGACTCGGGACCTCCAGGAACAGACCCAGTACTTC. The chain links TRBV30 to TRBJ2-5, with D possibly called TRBD1 or TRBD2 (5 bases each). In germline, CDR1 is GTSNPN, CDR2 SVGIG (reference sequence). This CDR3 is built from 14 residues. The V gene lost 4 bases and the J gene lost 6 bases, with 18 bases spanning the gap.

The DNA of the CDR3 is TGTGCCAGCAGCTTCGCGACTAGCGATAGCACAGATACGCAGTATTTT. Translated, it gives CASSFATSDSTDTQYF. The rearrangement uses TRBV11-3 and TRBJ2-3; 8 bases fit TRBD2. The CDR3 loop spans 16 amino acids. The junction had 5 bases not matched to a gene; V was cut back by 3 bases and J by 0 bases. Germline assignment: CDR1 SGHNT and CDR2 YENEEA.

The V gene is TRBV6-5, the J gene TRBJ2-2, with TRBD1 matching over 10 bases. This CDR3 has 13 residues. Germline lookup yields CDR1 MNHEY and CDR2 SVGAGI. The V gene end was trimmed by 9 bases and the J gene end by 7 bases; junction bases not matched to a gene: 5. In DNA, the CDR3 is TGTGCCAGGAGACAGGGGGCGGTCGGGGAGCTGTTTTTT. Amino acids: CARRQGAVGELFF.

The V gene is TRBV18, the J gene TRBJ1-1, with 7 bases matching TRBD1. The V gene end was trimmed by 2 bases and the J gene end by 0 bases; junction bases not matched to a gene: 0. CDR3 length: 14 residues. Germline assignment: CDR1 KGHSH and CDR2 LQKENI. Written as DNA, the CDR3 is TGTGCCAGCTCACCAACAGGGGTGAACACTGAAGCTTTCTTT. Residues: CASSPTGVNTEAFF.

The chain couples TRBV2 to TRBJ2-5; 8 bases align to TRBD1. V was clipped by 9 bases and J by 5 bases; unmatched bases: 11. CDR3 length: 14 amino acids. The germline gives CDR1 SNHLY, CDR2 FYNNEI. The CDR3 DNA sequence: TGTGCCAGTGAGAGAGGACAGGGCACGGAGACCCAGTACTTC. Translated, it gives CASERGQGTETQYF.

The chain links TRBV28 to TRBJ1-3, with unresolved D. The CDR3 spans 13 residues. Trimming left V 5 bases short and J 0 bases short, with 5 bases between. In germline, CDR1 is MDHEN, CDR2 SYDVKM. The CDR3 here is CASSPYSGNTIYF. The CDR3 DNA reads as TGTGCCAGCAGTCCTTACTCTGGAAACACCATATATTTT. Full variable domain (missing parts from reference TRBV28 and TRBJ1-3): DVKVTQSSRYLVKRTGEKVFLECVQDMDHENMFWYRQDPGLGLRLIYFSYDVKMKEKGDIPEGYSVSREKKERFSLILESASTNQTSMYLCASSPYSGNTIYFGEGSWLTVV.

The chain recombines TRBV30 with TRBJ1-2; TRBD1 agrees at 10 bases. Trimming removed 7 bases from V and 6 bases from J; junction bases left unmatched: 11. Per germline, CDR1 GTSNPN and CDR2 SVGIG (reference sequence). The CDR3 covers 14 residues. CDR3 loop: CASVRDRGFHGYTF. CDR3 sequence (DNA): TGTGCCTCTGTCCGGGACAGGGGATTTCATGGCTACACCTTC.